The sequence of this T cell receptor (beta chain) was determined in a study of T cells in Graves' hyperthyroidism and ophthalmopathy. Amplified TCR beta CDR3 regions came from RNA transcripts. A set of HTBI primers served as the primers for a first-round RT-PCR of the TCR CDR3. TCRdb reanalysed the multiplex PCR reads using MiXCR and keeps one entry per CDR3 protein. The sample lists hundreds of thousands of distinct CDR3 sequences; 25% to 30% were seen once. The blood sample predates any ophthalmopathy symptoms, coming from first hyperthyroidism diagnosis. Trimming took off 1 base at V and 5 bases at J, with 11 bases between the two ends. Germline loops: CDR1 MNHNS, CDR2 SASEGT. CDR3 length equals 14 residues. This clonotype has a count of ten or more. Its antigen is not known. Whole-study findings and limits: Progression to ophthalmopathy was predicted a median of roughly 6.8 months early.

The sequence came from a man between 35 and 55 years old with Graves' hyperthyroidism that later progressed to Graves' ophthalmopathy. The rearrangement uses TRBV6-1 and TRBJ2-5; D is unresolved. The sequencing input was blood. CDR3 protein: CASSEVPYGETQYF. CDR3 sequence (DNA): TGTGCCAGCAGTGAAGTCCCGTACGGGGAGACCCAGTACTTC.